The subject of this entry is one T cell receptor (beta chain). Its target is unknown. Unmatched junction bases numbered 5, after V lost 3 bases and J lost 6 bases. The CDR3 is made up of 14 amino acids. In germline, CDR1 is LGHNT, CDR2 FRNRAP. This sample was taken from a study of STAT3 mutations in large granular lymphocyte leukemia. Whole-study context: Immunosuppressive therapy was given to more than half of T-LGLL patients. Study findings and constraints: A small but highly pathogenic clone may have been missed. After therapy, about 30% of the 18 patients switched clonotypes, all new clones STAT3 wild type. Every T-LGLL patient had at least one immunodominant TCRbeta clonotype.

Average productive template count per sample was about 40,000. Profiled with immunoSEQ multiplex PCR; TCRdb holds only in-frame clones, not every one. The repertoire holds 4,000 to 5,000 clones, with roughly 82% as singletons. This TCR was sampled from a boy younger than 18 with T-cell large granular lymphocyte leukemia. Some clones in this sample may be carry-over from other donors' samples. Sequences were obtained from peripheral blood mononuclear cells. The J gene is TRBJ2-3, the V gene TRBV12-5; 8 nucleotides line up with TRBD2. The CDR3 reads CASGLVAGRDTQYF. DNA of the CDR3: TGTGCTAGTGGTTTAGTAGCGGGAAGGGATACGCAGTATTTT.